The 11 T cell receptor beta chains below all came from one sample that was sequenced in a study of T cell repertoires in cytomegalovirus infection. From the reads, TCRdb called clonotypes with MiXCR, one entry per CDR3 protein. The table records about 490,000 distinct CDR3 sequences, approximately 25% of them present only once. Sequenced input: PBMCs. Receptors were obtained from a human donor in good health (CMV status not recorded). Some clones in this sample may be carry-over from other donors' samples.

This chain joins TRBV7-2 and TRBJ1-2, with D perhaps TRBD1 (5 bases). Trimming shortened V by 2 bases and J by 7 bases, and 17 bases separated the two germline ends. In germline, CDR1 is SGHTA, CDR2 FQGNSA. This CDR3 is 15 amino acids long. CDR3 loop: CASSLSFGTLVGYTF. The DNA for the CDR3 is TGTGCCAGCAGCTTATCGTTCGGGACTCTGGTTGGCTACACCTTC.

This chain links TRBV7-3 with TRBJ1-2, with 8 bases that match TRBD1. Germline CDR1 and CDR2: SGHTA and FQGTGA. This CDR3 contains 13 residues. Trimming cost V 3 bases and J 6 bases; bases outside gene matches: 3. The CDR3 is CASSFQGANGYTF. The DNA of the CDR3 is TGTGCCAGCAGCTTTCAGGGGGCTAATGGCTACACCTTC. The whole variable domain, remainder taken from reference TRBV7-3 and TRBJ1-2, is GAGVSQTPSNKVTEKGKYVELRCDPISGHTALYWYRQSLGQGPEFLIYFQGTGAADDSGLPNDRFFAVRPEGSVSTLKIQRTERGDSAVYLCASSFQGANGYTFGSGTRLTVV.

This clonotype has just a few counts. CDR3 in amino acids: CASSLFSGQTNQPQHF. Written as DNA, the CDR3 is TGTGCCAGCAGTTTATTTTCGGGACAGACCAATCAGCCCCAGCATTTT. The chain couples TRBV28 to TRBJ1-5; 7 bases line up with TRBD1. CDR1 is MDHEN, CDR2 SYDVKM, per germline. V lost 1 base and J lost 3; bases outside the gene matches: 6. The CDR3 is 16 residues long.

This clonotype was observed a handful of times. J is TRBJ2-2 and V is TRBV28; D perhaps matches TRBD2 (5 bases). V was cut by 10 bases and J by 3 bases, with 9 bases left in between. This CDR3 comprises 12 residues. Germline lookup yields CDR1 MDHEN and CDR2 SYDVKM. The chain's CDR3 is CATKRDTGELFF. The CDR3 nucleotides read TGTGCCACCAAGAGGGACACCGGGGAGCTGTTTTTT.

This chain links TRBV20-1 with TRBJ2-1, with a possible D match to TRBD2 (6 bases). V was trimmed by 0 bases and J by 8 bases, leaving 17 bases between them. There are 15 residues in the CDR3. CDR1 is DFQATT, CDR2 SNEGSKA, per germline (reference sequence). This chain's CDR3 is CSARDPLASVDEQFF. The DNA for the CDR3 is TGCAGTGCTAGAGATCCCCTGGCTAGCGTTGATGAGCAGTTCTTC.

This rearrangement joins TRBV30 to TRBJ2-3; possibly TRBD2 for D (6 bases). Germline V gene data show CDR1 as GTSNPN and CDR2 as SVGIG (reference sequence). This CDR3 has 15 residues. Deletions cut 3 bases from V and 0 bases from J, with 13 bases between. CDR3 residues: CAWRDGGTSTDTQYF. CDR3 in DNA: TGTGCCTGGAGAGATGGGGGGACTAGCACAGATACGCAGTATTTT.

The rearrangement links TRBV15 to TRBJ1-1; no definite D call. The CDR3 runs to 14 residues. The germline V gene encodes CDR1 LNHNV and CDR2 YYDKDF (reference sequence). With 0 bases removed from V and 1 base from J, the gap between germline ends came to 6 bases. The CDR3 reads CATSRDKKNTEAFF. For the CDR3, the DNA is TGTGCCACCAGCAGAGATAAGAAGAACACTGAAGCTTTCTTT.

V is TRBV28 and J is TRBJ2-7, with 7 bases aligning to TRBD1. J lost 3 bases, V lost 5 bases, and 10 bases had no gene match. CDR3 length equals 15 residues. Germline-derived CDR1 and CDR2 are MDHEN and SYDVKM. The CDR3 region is CASSTTGTEVYEQYF. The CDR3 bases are TGTGCCAGCAGTACCACCGGGACAGAAGTCTACGAGCAGTACTTC. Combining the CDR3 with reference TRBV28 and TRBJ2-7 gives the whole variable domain DVKVTQSSRYLVKRTGEKVFLECVQDMDHENMFWYRQDPGLGLRLIYFSYDVKMKEKGDIPEGYSVSREKKERFSLILESASTNQTSMYLCASSTTGTEVYEQYFGPGTRLTVT.

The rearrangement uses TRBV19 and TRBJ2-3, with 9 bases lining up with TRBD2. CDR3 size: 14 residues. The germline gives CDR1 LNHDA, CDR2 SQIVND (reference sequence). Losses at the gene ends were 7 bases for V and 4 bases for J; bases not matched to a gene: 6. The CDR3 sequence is CASMDSGSADTQYF. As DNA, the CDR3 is TGTGCCAGTATGGATAGCGGGAGTGCAGATACGCAGTATTTT. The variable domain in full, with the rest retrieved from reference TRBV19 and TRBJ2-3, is DGGITQSPKYLFRKEGQNVTLSCEQNLNHDAMYWYRQDPGQGLRLIYYSQIVNDFQKGDIAEGYSVSREKKESFPLTVTSAQKNPTAFYLCASMDSGSADTQYFGPGTRLTVL.

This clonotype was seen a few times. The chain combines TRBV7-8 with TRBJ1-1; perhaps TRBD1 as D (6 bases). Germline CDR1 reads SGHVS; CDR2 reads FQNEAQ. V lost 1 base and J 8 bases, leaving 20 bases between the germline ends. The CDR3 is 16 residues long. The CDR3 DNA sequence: TGTGCCAGCAGCTTAGGGGGGGGGCCCCCTGAGGCCGAAGCTTTCTTT. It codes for CASSLGGGPPEAEAFF.

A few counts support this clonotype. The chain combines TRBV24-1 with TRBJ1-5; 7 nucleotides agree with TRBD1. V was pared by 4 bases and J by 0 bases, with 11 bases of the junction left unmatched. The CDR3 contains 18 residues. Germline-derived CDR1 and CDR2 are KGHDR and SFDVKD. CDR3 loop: CATSESAPQGYSNQPQHF. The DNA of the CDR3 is TGTGCCACCAGTGAATCCGCACCACAGGGGTATAGCAATCAGCCCCAGCATTTT.